The 22 T cell receptor beta chains in this list originate from one sample, sequenced in a study of T cell responses to AZD1222 COVID-19 vaccine. TCRdb's table, derived via immunoSEQ multiplex PCR, lists solely in-frame clones and lacks some. The table has 95,000 to 150,000 clones, around 90% seen once. Specimen: peripheral blood, collected 28 days after the second AZD1222 dose. These receptors came from an adult who received the AZD1222 COVID-19 vaccine.

The rearrangement joins TRBV27 to TRBJ2-2; 7 bases fit TRBD2. Per the germline V gene, CDR1 is MNHEY and CDR2 is SMNVEV (reference sequence). The CDR3 is 15 amino acids. J was trimmed by 8 bases and V by 5 bases; bases with no gene match: 11. The CDR3 DNA sequence: TGTGCCAGCAGTCCTCGGTATAGCGGGCAAGGGGAGCTGTTTTTT. Protein product: CASSPRYSGQGELFF.

This clone was seen only a few times. The chain has TRBV4-3 and TRBJ1-2, with D unresolved. Germline V lookup: CDR1 LGHNA, CDR2 YSLEER. The CDR3 is 15 residues long. Deletions cut 1 base from V and 2 bases from J, with 11 bases between. Written as DNA, the CDR3 is TGCGCCAGCAGCCAAGGGAGGATACGGAACTATGGCTACACCTTC. Translation: CASSQGRIRNYGYTF.

The J gene is TRBJ2-1, the V gene TRBV11-3, with TRBD2 matching 8 bases. V lost 3 bases, J lost 5 bases, and 6 bases stayed unmatched. The CDR3 loop spans 15 amino acids. The germline V gene encodes CDR1 SGHNT and CDR2 YENEEA. In DNA, the CDR3 is TGTGCCAGCAGCTTCGCGGGGGGTAATCACAATGAGCAGTTCTTC. This encodes CASSFAGGNHNEQFF.

The chain joins TRBV5-1 to TRBJ2-7; no reliable D call. Trimming took off 1 base at V and 6 bases at J, with 11 bases between the two ends. The CDR3 has 13 amino acids. In germline, CDR1 is SGHRS, CDR2 YFSETQ. The DNA for the CDR3 is TGCGCCAGCAGCTTGAACCGCCAGACCGAGCAGTACTTC. The encoded protein is CASSLNRQTEQYF.

This clone was observed a handful of times. The genes are TRBV5-1 and TRBJ1-1; 8 nucleotides match TRBD1. Germline-derived CDR1 and CDR2 are SGHRS and YFSETQ. This CDR3 contains 17 residues. V trimming: 0 bases; J trimming: 5 bases; junction bases outside the gene matches: 12. CDR3 protein: CASSLAWRDRRWTEAFF. The CDR3 nucleotides read TGCGCCAGCAGCTTGGCCTGGAGGGACAGGCGGTGGACTGAAGCTTTCTTT.

This sequence joins TRBV5-1 and TRBJ2-2; TRBD1 aligns across 7 bases. Looked up from germline, CDR1 is SGHRS and CDR2 is YFSETQ. The length of the CDR3 is 19 residues. The trim removed 2 bases at V and 0 bases at J, leaving 13 bases unmatched. CDR3 DNA: TGCGCCAGCAGCTTCCTCAACAGGGGCTCGATCGCGAACACCGGGGAGCTGTTTTTT. Translated: CASSFLNRGSIANTGELFF. The variable domain in full, completed from reference TRBV5-1 and TRBJ2-2, reads KAGVTQTPRYLIKTRGQQVTLSCSPISGHRSVSWYQQTPGQGLQFLFEYFSETQRNKGNFPGRFSGRQFSNSRSEMNVSTLELGDSALYLCASSFLNRGSIANTGELFFGEGSRLTVL.

The CDR3: CAISESVLYGYTF. The CDR3 DNA follows: TGTGCCATCAGTGAGTCGGTTTTATATGGCTACACCTTC. This chain links TRBV10-3 with TRBJ1-2; D is uncertain. Germline V gene lookup returns CDR1 ENHRY and CDR2 SYGVKD. Trimming stripped 0 bases from V and 5 bases from J, with 7 bases between. CDR3 length equals 13 residues.

As regards this clone: The same CDR3 arises from other DNA sequences in this sample as well. The V gene is TRBV7-9, the J gene TRBJ2-7, with TRBD2 matching over 10 bases. The trim removed 6 bases at V and 0 bases at J, leaving 2 bases unmatched. The CDR3 is made up of 14 amino acids. Germline V gene data show CDR1 as SEHNR and CDR2 as FQNEAQ (reference sequence). The CDR3 reads CASSIAGGSYEQYF. CDR3 bases: TGTGCCAGCAGTATAGCGGGGGGCTCCTACGAGCAGTACTTC.

The V and J genes are TRBV2 and TRBJ1-1, with a possible D match to TRBD1 (6 bases). This CDR3 is built from 11 residues. The V end was cut by 8 bases, the J end by 11 bases, with 15 bases between. Germline lookup yields CDR1 SNHLY and CDR2 FYNNEI. This chain's CDR3 is CASRGGAAAFF. CDR3 nucleotides: TGTGCCAGCCGTGGGGGGGCGGCGGCTTTCTTT.

This sequence joins TRBV12-3 or TRBV12-4 and TRBJ1-1; TRBD1 might be the D (5 bases). This CDR3 contains 13 residues. The V end was cut by 0 bases, the J end by 7 bases, with 9 bases between. For the CDR3, the DNA is TGTGCCAGCAGTTTAGCTCCGGGGCTTGAAGCTTTCTTT. Protein product: CASSLAPGLEAFF.

This chain joins TRBV3-1 (or the pseudogene TRBV3-2) and TRBJ1-2; D is unclear. Per the germline V gene, CDR1 is LGHDT and CDR2 is YNNKEL (reference sequence). CDR3 size: 12 residues. Trimming took 5 bases from V and 1 from J, leaving 5 bases between them. The CDR3 sequence: CASSARNYGYTF. The DNA for the CDR3 is TGTGCCAGCAGCGCCCGTAACTATGGCTACACCTTC.

The chain employs TRBV7-6 and TRBJ2-7; D is perhaps TRBD1 (5 bases). The V end was cut by 5 bases, the J end by 3 bases, with 17 bases between. Looked up from germline, CDR1 is SGHVS and CDR2 is FNYEAQ. The CDR3 extends over 15 amino acids. The chain's CDR3 is CASSPHQGNNYEQYF. The CDR3 DNA follows: TGTGCCAGCAGCCCACACCAGGGAAATAACTACGAGCAGTACTTC.

The V call is TRBV7-3, the J call TRBJ1-1; D remains unclear. Per the germline V gene, CDR1 is SGHTA and CDR2 is FQGTGA. Trimming cost V 0 bases and J 6 bases, with 8 bases left between them. This CDR3 contains 13 residues. The DNA for the CDR3 is TGTGCCAGCAGCTTAACCAAGGGTTCTGAAGCTTTCTTT. Protein sequence: CASSLTKGSEAFF.

The chain employs TRBV9 and TRBJ2-1, with a tentative D call TRBD1 (5 bases). This CDR3 is built from 14 residues. Between the trimmed V and J ends, which lost 5 bases and 0 bases, there was a span of 9 bases. Germline CDR1 is SGDLS and CDR2 is YYNGEE. The CDR3 DNA sequence: TGTGCCAGCAGGAAGACAGACTCCTACAATGAGCAGTTCTTC. Encoded protein: CASRKTDSYNEQFF.

The genes are TRBV6-5 and TRBJ1-2; 9 bases align to TRBD1. This CDR3 is 15 amino acids long. V shed 2 bases and J 4 bases; nucleotides not matched to a gene: 5. Germline CDR1 reads MNHEY; CDR2 reads SVGAGI. This CDR3 reads CASSYRTGGGYGYTF. Here the CDR3 DNA reads TGTGCCAGCAGTTACCGAACAGGGGGCGGCTATGGCTACACCTTC.

The chain carries TRBV5-5 and TRBJ2-7; D not certain. There are 13 residues in the CDR3. The ends were cut back, 2 bases at V and 1 base at J, with 7 bases in the middle. CDR1 is SGHKS and CDR2 is YYEKEE in the germline V gene (reference sequence). The CDR3 is CASSLMVSYEQYF. CDR3 DNA: TGTGCCAGCAGCTTAATGGTGTCCTACGAGCAGTACTTC.

CDR3 in DNA: TGTGCCAGCAGCCTGACTAGCGGGGGGTACCAAGAGACCCAGTACTTC. It yields the protein CASSLTSGGYQETQYF. This chain joins TRBV7-2 and TRBJ2-5; 13 bases are a match to TRBD2. V gave up 5 bases and J gave up 0 bases; unmatched junction bases: 3. The CDR3 loop spans 16 amino acids. CDR1 SGHTA and CDR2 FQGNSA come from the germline V gene.

The chain has TRBV9 and TRBJ1-2; D call uncertain. Trimming stripped 0 bases from V and 1 base from J, with 10 bases between. The CDR3 is 15 residues long. Germline CDR1 is SGDLS and CDR2 is YYNGEE. CDR3 sequence reads: CASSVGGRLNYGYTF. DNA for the CDR3: TGTGCCAGCAGCGTAGGAGGGAGGCTTAACTATGGCTACACCTTC. Looking up the rest from reference TRBV9 and TRBJ1-2 gives the full variable domain: DSGVTQTPKHLITATGQRVTLRCSPRSGDLSVYWYQQSLDQGLQFLIQYYNGEERAKGNILERFSAQQFPDLHSELNLSSLELGDSALYFCASSVGGRLNYGYTFGSGTRLTVV.

The chain combines TRBV28 with TRBJ1-2, with D maybe TRBD1 (5 bases). Germline V gene sequence: CDR1 MDHEN, CDR2 SYDVKM. V was clipped by 5 bases and J by 1 base, with 14 bases between them. The CDR3 extends over 15 amino acids. The CDR3 region has the DNA TGTGCCAGCAGTAGGGGTGGCCGTATTAACTATGGCTACACCTTC. This gives the protein CASSRGGRINYGYTF.

The chain recombines TRBV27 with TRBJ1-2, with D possibly matching TRBD1 (6 bases). CDR1 is MNHEY, CDR2 SMNVEV, per germline (reference sequence). Trimming left V 6 bases short and J 5 bases short, with 16 bases between. The CDR3 has 14 residues. The CDR3 DNA follows: TGTGCCAGCAGGCTAACGGGGGCAGATTATGGCTACACCTTC. Its protein is CASRLTGADYGYTF.

The V gene is TRBV9, the J gene TRBJ1-4, with TRBD1 identical over 12 bases. V lost 4 bases and J lost 0; bases outside the gene matches: 7. Per the germline V gene, CDR1 is SGDLS and CDR2 is YYNGEE. This CDR3 comprises 18 residues. The CDR3 DNA sequence: TGTGCCAGCAGCCCCCGGGACAGGGGGCGAGCAACTAATGAAAAACTGTTTTTT. Its translation is CASSPRDRGRATNEKLFF.

The chain is built from TRBV5-6 and TRBJ1-2; D is perhaps TRBD1 (5 bases). CDR1 and CDR2 (germline): SGHDT, YYEEEE. The CDR3 extends over 14 amino acids. V was trimmed by 0 bases and J by 7 bases, leaving 13 bases between them. The CDR3 bases are TGTGCCAGCAGCTTGGCGCCCAGGGACCCTGGCTACACCTTC. Its translation is CASSLAPRDPGYTF.